The 30 T cell receptor beta chains in this list originate from one sample, sequenced in a study of molecular identifiers for immune sequencing clone quantification. TCRdb independently ran MiXCR on the PCR reads; one entry per CDR3 protein. The sample has 460,000 or so distinct CDR3 sequences, around 23% seen once. Source material: naive CD8+ T cells from blood, with Jurkat cell RNA spiked in. Described subset: FACS-sorted CD8+CD4-CCR7+CD45RA+ naive T cells. These receptor sequences come from a human donor in good health. Some libraries in this study had Jurkat cell RNA spiked in.

This chain connects TRBV7-2 to TRBJ2-1; 9 bases map to TRBD2. Germline V gene data show CDR1 as SGHTA and CDR2 as FQGNSA. The CDR3 runs to 16 residues. The ends lost 1 base at V and 8 bases at J; junction bases unmatched: 9. The CDR3, as DNA: TGTGCCAGCAGCTTAGGACCTAGCGGGGTGACCCATGAGCAGTTCTTC. As protein: CASSLGPSGVTHEQFF.

This clonotype was seen more than once but under ten times. The chain couples TRBV11-2 to TRBJ2-7, with D maybe TRBD2 (6 bases). Germline lookup yields CDR1 SGHAT and CDR2 FQNNGV. V shed 6 bases and J shed 2 bases, with 14 bases lying between them. The CDR3 runs 14 residues. The CDR3 sequence: CASRLDYSAYEQYF. The CDR3 nucleotides are TGTGCCAGCAGATTGGACTACTCCGCCTACGAGCAGTACTTC.

The CDR3: CASSQDGSRPIQETQYF. Written as DNA, the CDR3 is TGCGCCAGCAGCCAAGACGGGAGCAGGCCCATCCAAGAGACCCAGTACTTC. The V and J genes are TRBV4-1 and TRBJ2-5, with D possibly TRBD2 on 6 matching bases. This CDR3 has 17 residues. CDR1 is MGHRA, CDR2 YSYEKL, per germline. Trimming pared 0 bases from V and 1 base from J, leaving 15 bases between.

This clonotype has only a few counts. The chain employs TRBV27 and TRBJ1-5, with a tentative D call TRBD1 (6 bases). Trimming took 4 bases from V and 7 from J, leaving 14 bases between them. The CDR3 is made up of 14 amino acids. The germline gives CDR1 MNHEY, CDR2 SMNVEV (reference sequence). This CDR3 is CASSYGGRGQPQHF. CDR3 DNA: TGTGCCAGCAGTTATGGGGGGCGCGGGCAGCCCCAGCATTTT.

The chain uses TRBV2 and TRBJ2-1; D remains unclear. This CDR3 has 10 amino acids. CDR1 and CDR2 from the germline V gene are SNHLY and FYNNEI. V shed 3 bases and J shed 10 bases, with 4 bases lying between them. The CDR3 protein is CASSDIEQFF. The CDR3 bases are TGTGCCAGCAGTGACATCGAGCAGTTCTTC.

As regards this clonotype: This may be a read error: a much more frequent sequence differs by one nucleotide. This sequence joins TRBV20-1 and TRBJ2-5; tentatively, D is TRBD2 (5 bases). The CDR3 length is 14 residues. Germline-derived CDR1 and CDR2 are DFQATT and SNEGSKA (reference sequence). In DNA form, the CDR3 reads TGCGGTGCTAGTCCGGGGATCACACAAGAGACCCAGTACTTC. Translating it yields CGASPGITQETQYF.

The chain links TRBV12-3 or TRBV12-4 to TRBJ2-5; a possible D gene is TRBD2 (6 bases). The V and J ends lost 6 bases and 2 bases respectively, with 22 bases between them. This CDR3 region has 17 residues. The CDR3 coding sequence is TGTGCCAGCAGCTTGGGCGGGCTAGCGCAAACACAAGAGACCCAGTACTTC. It codes for CASSLGGLAQTQETQYF.

This clonotype was found a few times. This chain links TRBV19 with TRBJ2-7, with D perhaps matching TRBD1 (5 bases). The ends were cut back, 10 bases at V and 3 bases at J, with 19 bases in the middle. CDR3 length equals 14 residues. The germline V gene has CDR1 LNHDA and CDR2 SQIVND (reference sequence). The CDR3 coding sequence is TGTGCCACCTCCATCCCAGGGTCCCACTACGAGCAGTACTTC. Protein product: CATSIPGSHYEQYF.

The chain carries TRBV27 and TRBJ2-2, with D unclear. Trimming removed 6 bases at V and 5 bases at J, with 13 bases between. This CDR3 region has 14 residues. The V gene's germline CDR1 is MNHEY and CDR2 SMNVEV (reference sequence). As DNA, the CDR3 is TGTGCCAGCAGATGGGCTACTGGGACCGGGGAGCTGTTTTTT. As protein: CASRWATGTGELFF.

This clonotype was seen only a few times. The chain couples TRBV7-9 to TRBJ2-3; 7 nucleotides agree with TRBD2. The CDR3 sequence is 15 residues long. Germline V lookup: CDR1 SEHNR, CDR2 FQNEAQ (reference sequence). V lost 2 bases, J lost 8 bases, and 10 bases stayed unmatched. CDR3 in DNA: TGTGCCAGCAGCTTAATTGGGAGGGAAGTCTTTACGCAGTATTTT. Translating it yields CASSLIGREVFTQYF.

This clonotype was recorded a few times. The genes are TRBV27 and TRBJ2-7, with a weak D call TRBD1 (6 bases). V was trimmed by 2 bases and J by 3 bases, leaving 11 bases between them. The germline V gene encodes CDR1 MNHEY and CDR2 SMNVEV (reference sequence). CDR3 length equals 14 residues. CDR3 sequence: CASSLQGIFYEQYF. In DNA form, the CDR3 reads TGTGCCAGCAGTTTACAGGGGATCTTCTACGAGCAGTACTTC.

Of note for this clonotype: Its ends do not fully match the called genes, so a read error is possible. The rearrangement joins TRBV18 to TRBJ2-6; perhaps D is TRBD1 or TRBD2 (5 bases each). The CDR3 has 16 residues. The V gene's germline CDR1 is KGHSH and CDR2 LQKENI. The CDR3 loop is CASSTRTGTGANILTF. The CDR3 nucleotides read TGTGCCAGCTCTACAAGGACGGGAACCGGGGCCAACATCCTGACTTTC.

This clonotype was detected ten times or more. The chain couples TRBV28 to TRBJ2-2; D might be TRBD2 (6 bases). V was trimmed by 11 bases and J by 2 bases, leaving 15 bases between them. CDR1 is MDHEN and CDR2 is SYDVKM in the germline V gene. The CDR3 sequence is 14 residues long. The CDR3 nucleotides read TGTGCCCTGGGGAAGGGAGGCAACACCGGGGAGCTGTTTTTT. Its protein product is CALGKGGNTGELFF.

This clonotype was seen more than once but under ten times. The chain uses TRBV19 and TRBJ2-7, with D possibly called TRBD1 or TRBD2 (6 bases each). Germline V gives CDR1 LNHDA, CDR2 SQIVND (reference sequence). The V gene lost 2 bases and the J gene lost 6 bases, with 14 bases spanning the gap. There are 14 residues in the CDR3. This chain's CDR3 is CASSIRPGAAEQYF. CDR3 sequence (DNA): TGTGCCAGTAGTATACGTCCGGGGGCGGCCGAGCAGTACTTC.

As regards this clonotype: With a much larger clone just one base away, this may be a read error. The chain carries TRBV12-3 or TRBV12-4 and TRBJ2-3, with 12 bases identical to TRBD2. Losses at the gene ends were 7 bases for V and 2 bases for J; bases not matched to a gene: 13. This CDR3 spans 18 amino acids. For the CDR3, the DNA is TGTGCCAGCAACCCTGGGGCTAGCGGGGGGGGTATCACAGATACGCAGTATTTT. The encoded protein is CASNPGASGGGITDTQYF.

This clonotype was found many times. The rearrangement uses TRBV6-6 and TRBJ2-7, with D maybe TRBD2 (6 bases). V was cut by 4 bases and J by 5 bases, with 9 bases left in between. CDR1 MNHNY and CDR2 SVGAGI come from the germline V gene (reference sequence). The CDR3 covers 12 residues. The CDR3 spells CASSWGLDEQYF. In nucleotides, the CDR3 is TGTGCCAGCAGTTGGGGACTGGACGAGCAGTACTTC.

This clonotype was seen a handful of times. The chain couples TRBV7-9 to TRBJ1-4, with D maybe TRBD1 (6 bases). CDR3 length: 15 amino acids. Germline CDR1 reads SEHNR; CDR2 reads FQNEAQ (reference sequence). V was pared by 4 bases and J by 5 bases, with 14 bases between. CDR3 coding DNA: TGTGCCAGCAGCTCCCCCGGGGGCAGGAATGAAAAACTGTTTTTT. The encoded protein is CASSSPGGRNEKLFF.

This clonotype was counted between two and nine times. The chain uses TRBV4-3 and TRBJ2-7; possible D gene TRBD2, 5 bases. This CDR3 has 13 amino acids. Trimming pared 0 bases from V and 11 bases from J, leaving 14 bases between. The germline V gene encodes CDR1 LGHNA and CDR2 YSLEER. The CDR3 nucleotides are TGCGCCAGCAGCCAAGATCTCGGAGGTGGCGAGTACTTC. This codes for CASSQDLGGGEYF.

At least ten counts were recorded for this clonotype. The rearrangement links TRBV7-6 to TRBJ1-1, with a possible D match to TRBD1 (6 bases). This CDR3 is built from 13 residues. Trimming shortened V by 4 bases and J by 8 bases, and 14 bases separated the two germline ends. Per germline, CDR1 SGHVS and CDR2 FNYEAQ. CDR3 in DNA: TGTGCCAGCAGCTCACCGGCCGGGACAGAAGCTTTCTTT. Residues: CASSSPAGTEAFF.

In the case of this clonotype: This may stem from a read error, because a much larger clone lies one nucleotide away. This likely comes from a read error, as the CDR3 has no conserved phenylalanine or tryptophan at its end. The chain recombines TRBV20-1 with TRBJ2-4, with TRBD1 matching over 7 bases. The CDR3 sequence is 16 residues long. Unmatched junction bases numbered 11, after V lost 4 bases and J lost 2 bases. Germline V gene sequence: CDR1 DFQATT, CDR2 SNEGSKA (reference sequence). In nucleotides, the CDR3 is TGCAGTGCTATAGACAGGGAGTATGAGTCCAAAAACATTCAGTACCTC. It yields the protein CSAIDREYESKNIQYL.

This clonotype was picked up many times. V usage is TRBV19 and J usage is TRBJ2-1, with a weak D call TRBD2 (6 bases). The CDR3 spans 16 residues. The V gene lost 4 bases and the J gene lost 2 bases, with 15 bases spanning the gap. The V gene's germline CDR1 is LNHDA and CDR2 SQIVND (reference sequence). CDR3 bases: TGTGCCAGTAGTACTCACGGGGACTTAACCTACAATGAGCAGTTCTTC. Translation: CASSTHGDLTYNEQFF. The variable domain in full, completed from reference TRBV19 and TRBJ2-1, reads DGGITQSPKYLFRKEGQNVTLSCEQNLNHDAMYWYRQDPGQGLRLIYYSQIVNDFQKGDIAEGYSVSREKKESFPLTVTSAQKNPTAFYLCASSTHGDLTYNEQFFGPGTRLTVL.

This clonotype was seen ten or more times. This chain joins TRBV6-4 and TRBJ2-7, with D perhaps assigned TRBD1 or TRBD2 (5 bases each). Germline V gene lookup returns CDR1 MRHNA and CDR2 SNTAGT. With 6 bases removed from V and 4 bases from J, the gap between germline ends came to 19 bases. The CDR3 contains 15 residues. The CDR3 DNA reads as TGTGCCAGCAGCGGAGTGTTCGGGGCCAGATACGAGCAGTACTTC. Translation gives CASSGVFGARYEQYF.

This clonotype was recorded many times. The CDR3 sequence: CASSLGQAGEQYF. In nucleotides, the CDR3 is TGTGCCAGCAGCTTGGGACAGGCGGGGGAGCAGTACTTC. The chain carries TRBV5-5 and TRBJ2-7; TRBD1 or TRBD2 may be the D gene (6 bases each). The CDR3 runs 13 residues. Germline CDR1 and CDR2: SGHKS and YYEKEE (reference sequence). V was clipped by 0 bases and J by 7 bases, with 11 bases between them.

The chain combines TRBV20-1 with TRBJ1-4; 7 bases are a match to TRBD1. The V gene's germline CDR1 is DFQATT and CDR2 SNEGSKA (reference sequence). CDR3 length: 17 amino acids. With V trimmed by 6 bases and J by 2 bases, 15 bases remained unmatched. CDR3 coding DNA: TGCAGTGCCCGGAGGGCCCAGACAGGGTTGACTAATGAAAAACTGTTTTTT. The encoded protein is CSARRAQTGLTNEKLFF.

The table lists this clonotype with many counts. The rearrangement joins TRBV18 to TRBJ2-1, with 8 nucleotides matching TRBD1. V was pared by 6 bases and J by 3 bases, with 4 bases of the junction left unmatched. Per germline, CDR1 KGHSH and CDR2 LQKENI. The CDR3 loop spans 14 amino acids. The DNA for the CDR3 is TGTGCCAGCTCCTCGGACAGGGACTACAATGAGCAGTTCTTC. This gives the protein CASSSDRDYNEQFF.

In this sample, this clonotype turned up a few times. The chain carries TRBV12-3 or TRBV12-4 and TRBJ2-3; D not certain. The V end was cut by 5 bases, the J end by 1 base, with 13 bases between. CDR3 length: 15 amino acids. The CDR3 DNA reads as TGTGCCAGCAGTCCCACCGGTAGGCGCACAGATACGCAGTATTTT. Translating it yields CASSPTGRRTDTQYF.

Comment on this clonotype: A much bigger clone sits one base away, suggesting this may be a read error. Because the CDR3 is missing its conserved closing phenylalanine or tryptophan, this is likely a read error. The chain recombines TRBV9 with TRBJ1-1; 10 bases are shared with TRBD1. Trimming removed 4 bases from V and 1 base from J; junction bases left unmatched: 7. The germline V gene encodes CDR1 SGDLS and CDR2 YYNGEE. This CDR3 is 16 amino acids long. CDR3 residues: CASSLDRGLENTEAFL. The CDR3 bases are TGTGCCAGCAGCTTAGACAGGGGGCTCGAGAACACTGAAGCTTTCTTA.

This clonotype was observed at least ten times. The chain employs TRBV12-5 and TRBJ2-3; D not certain. Trimming removed 6 bases from V and 2 bases from J, with 12 bases in between. Looked up from germline, CDR1 is LGHNT and CDR2 is FRNRAP. The CDR3 sequence is 14 residues long. The CDR3 bases are TGTGCTAGTGGCCCCAACGAATACACAGATACGCAGTATTTT. Its translation is CASGPNEYTDTQYF. Based on the CDR3 plus reference TRBV12-5 and TRBJ2-3, the full variable domain is DARVTQTPRHKVTEMGQEVTMRCQPILGHNTVFWYRQTMMQGLELLAYFRNRAPLDDSGMPKDRFSAEMPDATLATLKIQPSEPRDSAVYFCASGPNEYTDTQYFGPGTRLTVL.

This chain links TRBV7-9 with TRBJ1-6, with D maybe TRBD1 (5 bases). Trimming left V 2 bases short and J 7 bases short, with 6 bases between. Per germline, CDR1 SEHNR and CDR2 FQNEAQ (reference sequence). The CDR3 sequence is 13 residues long. The CDR3 DNA reads as TGTGCCAGCAGCTTACGGGGGAATTCACCCCTCCACTTT. The encoded protein is CASSLRGNSPLHF.

A remark on this clonotype: Just one base apart from a much larger clone, this may be a read error. The chain joins TRBV5-3 to TRBJ2-7; tentatively, D is TRBD1 (6 bases). TRBV5-3 is labeled an ORF, and its function is uncertain. This CDR3 is built from 16 residues. The CDR3 sequence is CASSLAPGVNSYEQYF. CDR3 nucleotides: TGTGCCAGCAGCTTGGCCCCAGGGGTAAACTCCTACGAGCAGTACTTC.